A single T cell receptor beta chain is shown here with its context. The antigen is unknown. The data stem from a study of blood T cells in healthy people across ages. Study results and caveats: Diversity estimates drawn from one million T cells were deemed underestimates.

Sample-barcoded 5' priming and a J-beta primer mix drove a second PCR of roughly 6 to 12 cycles. Template switching added a 12-random-nucleotide identifier to every cDNA molecule. Via MiXCR, TCRdb re-called the 5' RACE reads, giving one row per CDR3 protein. The table includes under 850,000 distinct CDR3 sequences, roughly 40% detected once. CDR1 is KGHSH, CDR2 LQKENI, per germline. V was clipped by 3 bases and J by 8 bases; unmatched bases: 6. The CDR3 runs to 15 residues. The sequence was obtained from a man aged 18 to 35 in good health. The chain combines TRBV18 with TRBJ2-1, with 11 bases that match TRBD1. The sequencing input was blood. The CDR3 here is CASSPSGTGGHEQFF. The CDR3, as DNA: TGTGCCAGCTCACCTTCCGGGACAGGGGGACATGAGCAGTTCTTC.